Listed here are 13 T cell receptor beta chains from one sample, sequenced in a study of blood T cell repertoires in COVID-19. Repertoires were generated with immunoSEQ multiplex PCR, while TCRdb's copy carries only in-frame clones and drops some. The table records about 380,000 clones, around 90% of them present only once. The material sequenced was PBMCs or T cells enriched from blood (not recorded which). Every receptor here comes from a woman aged 18-29 years who had recovered from COVID-19.

This chain links TRBV7-9 with TRBJ2-5, with 9 nucleotides matching TRBD1. Germline CDR1 is SEHNR and CDR2 is FQNEAQ (reference sequence). The CDR3 has 15 amino acids. Germline trimming cut 5 bases from V and 2 bases from J; bases unmatched to any gene: 6. The CDR3 is CASSLIGQGQETQYF. Written as DNA, the CDR3 is TGTGCCAGCAGCCTTATCGGACAGGGGCAAGAGACCCAGTACTTC.

V is TRBV4-3 and J is TRBJ2-4, with TRBD2 matching over 7 bases. This CDR3 is built from 19 residues. The V segment lost 0 bases and the J segment 0 bases; nucleotides outside the gene matches: 11. The germline V gene encodes CDR1 LGHNA and CDR2 YSLEER. The CDR3 here is CASSQDSDSGSLAKNIQYF. DNA of the CDR3: TGCGCCAGCAGCCAAGATTCGGATAGCGGGTCACTAGCCAAAAACATTCAGTACTTC.

This clone was seen a handful of times. J is TRBJ1-5 and V is TRBV19; D ambiguous. The germline gives CDR1 LNHDA, CDR2 SQIVND (reference sequence). Trimming took off 3 bases at V and 5 bases at J, with 14 bases between the two ends. The CDR3 length is 15 residues. CDR3 sequence: CASSIKVLSDQPQHF. CDR3 DNA sequence: TGTGCCAGTAGTATCAAGGTCTTGAGCGATCAGCCCCAGCATTTT.

The CDR3 sequence: CATSRVQEKLFF. DNA of the CDR3: TGTGCCACCAGCAGAGTTCAGGAAAAACTGTTTTTT. This chain joins TRBV15 and TRBJ1-4, with D hard to call. Germline CDR1 LNHNV, CDR2 YYDKDF (reference sequence). The germline V and J ends were trimmed by 1 base and 8 bases, with 5 bases remaining between them. The CDR3 runs to 12 residues.

The chain recombines TRBV10-3 with TRBJ1-2, with 7 bases that match TRBD1. The CDR3 extends over 17 amino acids. CDR1 ENHRY and CDR2 SYGVKD come from the germline V gene. Trimming at V came to 3 bases and at J to 0 bases, leaving 10 bases not matched to a gene. In DNA, the CDR3 is TGTGCCATCAGTGACTTCTCCGGGACAGTTTCTAACTATGGCTACACCTTC. Protein product: CAISDFSGTVSNYGYTF.

The chain uses TRBV14 and TRBJ2-1, with 10 nucleotides matching TRBD1. V dropped 0 bases and J dropped 7; count of bases not matched to a gene: 3. The CDR3 is 15 residues long. Germline V CDR1 and CDR2: SGHDN, FVKESK. The CDR3 coding sequence is TGTGCCAGCAGCCAAGAGGGACAGGGGCCGAATGAGCAGTTCTTC. It is translated as CASSQEGQGPNEQFF.

The V gene is TRBV6-5, the J gene TRBJ1-6; TRBD1 is a possible D gene (6 bases). This CDR3 has 15 residues. The V and J ends lost 6 bases and 1 base respectively, with 10 bases between them. Germline CDR1 MNHEY, CDR2 SVGAGI. The CDR3 sequence is CASRAQGSYNSPLHF. CDR3 coding DNA: TGTGCCAGCAGGGCCCAGGGGTCCTATAATTCACCCCTCCACTTT.

V and J are TRBV5-1 and TRBJ2-5; TRBD2 agrees at 14 bases. Trimming removed 0 bases from V and 7 bases from J; junction bases left unmatched: 8. Germline V gives CDR1 SGHRS, CDR2 YFSETQ. The CDR3 has 17 amino acids. CDR3 sequence (DNA): TGCGCCAGCAGCTTGGGACTAGCGGGGGGGAGTGTTGTGACCCAGTACTTC. As protein: CASSLGLAGGSVVTQYF. The full variable domain, completed using reference TRBV5-1 and TRBJ2-5, is KAGVTQTPRYLIKTRGQQVTLSCSPISGHRSVSWYQQTPGQGLQFLFEYFSETQRNKGNFPGRFSGRQFSNSRSEMNVSTLELGDSALYLCASSLGLAGGSVVTQYFGPGTRLLVL.

The J gene is TRBJ2-7, the V gene TRBV27; no reliable D call. The V end lost 5 bases, the J end lost 0 bases, and 8 bases lay between the germline ends. This CDR3 has 13 residues. Germline assignment: CDR1 MNHEY and CDR2 SMNVEV (reference sequence). The CDR3 DNA is TGTGCCAGCAGTCTGATGAGCTCCTACGAGCAGTACTTC. Amino acid sequence: CASSLMSSYEQYF.

The rearrangement uses TRBV10-3 and TRBJ1-4; TRBD1 is a possible D gene (5 bases). The V end was cut by 6 bases, the J end by 2 bases, with 13 bases between. Per germline, CDR1 ENHRY and CDR2 SYGVKD. The CDR3 has 15 residues. DNA of the CDR3: TGTGCCATCAGCCTGAACGGGGGGACTAATGAAAAACTGTTTTTT. Its translation is CAISLNGGTNEKLFF.

In its sample, this clone was seen once. The chain couples TRBV6-5 to TRBJ2-2, with TRBD2 matching 9 bases. CDR1 is MNHEY and CDR2 is SVGAGI in the germline V gene. After removal of 2 bases from V and 7 bases from J, the junction contained 2 bases not matched to a gene. This CDR3 contains 14 residues. The CDR3 loop reads CASSYGGGVGELFF. DNA of the CDR3: TGTGCCAGCAGTTACGGCGGGGGGGTCGGGGAGCTGTTTTTT.

This rearrangement joins TRBV3-1 (or the pseudogene TRBV3-2) to TRBJ1-6; D is undetermined. Trimming took off 1 base at V and 4 bases at J, with 5 bases between the two ends. The CDR3 has 14 residues. Germline V gene sequence: CDR1 LGHDT, CDR2 YNNKEL (reference sequence). The CDR3 loop is CASSQVEYNSPLHF. The CDR3 bases are TGTGCCAGCAGCCAAGTCGAGTATAATTCACCCCTCCACTTT.

The V call is TRBV7-8, the J call TRBJ2-7, with 8 bases aligning to TRBD1. This CDR3 is 17 amino acids long. Germline CDR1 is SGHVS and CDR2 is FQNEAQ. V trimming: 5 bases; J trimming: 6 bases; junction bases outside the gene matches: 18. CDR3 in amino acids: CASSPPRRTGPWGEQYF. The DNA for the CDR3 is TGTGCCAGCAGCCCCCCCCGCCGGACAGGGCCATGGGGCGAGCAGTACTTC.